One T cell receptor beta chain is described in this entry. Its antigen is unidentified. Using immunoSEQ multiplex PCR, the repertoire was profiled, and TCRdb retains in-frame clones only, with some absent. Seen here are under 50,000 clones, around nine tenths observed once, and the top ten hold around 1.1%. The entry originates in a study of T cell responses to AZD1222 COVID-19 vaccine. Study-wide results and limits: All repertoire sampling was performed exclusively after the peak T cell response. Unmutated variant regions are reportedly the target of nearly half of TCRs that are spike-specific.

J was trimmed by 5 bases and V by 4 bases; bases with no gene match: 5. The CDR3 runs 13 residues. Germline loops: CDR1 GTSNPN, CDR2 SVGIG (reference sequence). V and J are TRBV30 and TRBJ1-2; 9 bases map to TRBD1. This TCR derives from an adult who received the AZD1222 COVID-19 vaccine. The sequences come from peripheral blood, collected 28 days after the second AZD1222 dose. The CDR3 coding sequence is TGTGCCTGGACCTCGGACAGGGGATATGGCTACACCTTC. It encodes CAWTSDRGYGYTF.